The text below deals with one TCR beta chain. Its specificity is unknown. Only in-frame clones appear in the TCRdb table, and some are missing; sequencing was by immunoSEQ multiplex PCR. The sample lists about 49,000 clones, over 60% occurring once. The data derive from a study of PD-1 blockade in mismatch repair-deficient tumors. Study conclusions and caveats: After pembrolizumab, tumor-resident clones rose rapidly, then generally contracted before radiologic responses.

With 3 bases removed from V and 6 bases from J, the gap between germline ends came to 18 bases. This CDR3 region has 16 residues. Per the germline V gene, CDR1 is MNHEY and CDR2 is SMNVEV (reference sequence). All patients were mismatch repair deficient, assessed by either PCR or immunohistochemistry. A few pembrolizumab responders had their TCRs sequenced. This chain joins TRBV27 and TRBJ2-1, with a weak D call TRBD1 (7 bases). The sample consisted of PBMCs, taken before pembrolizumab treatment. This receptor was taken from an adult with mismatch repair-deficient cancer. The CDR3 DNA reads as TGTGCCAGCAGTTTTGGGTCCCGACAGGGAGGCAATGAGCAGTTCTTC. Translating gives CASSFGSRQGGNEQFF.